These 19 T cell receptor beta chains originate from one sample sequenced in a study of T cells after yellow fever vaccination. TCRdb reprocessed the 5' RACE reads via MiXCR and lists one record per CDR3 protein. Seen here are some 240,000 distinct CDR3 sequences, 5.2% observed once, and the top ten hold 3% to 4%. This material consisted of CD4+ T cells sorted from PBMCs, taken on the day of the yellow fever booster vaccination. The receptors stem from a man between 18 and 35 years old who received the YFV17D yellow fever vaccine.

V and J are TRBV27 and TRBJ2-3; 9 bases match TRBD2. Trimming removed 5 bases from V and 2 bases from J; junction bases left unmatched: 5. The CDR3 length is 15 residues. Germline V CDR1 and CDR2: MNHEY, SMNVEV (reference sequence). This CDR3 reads CASSRLAGYTDTQYF. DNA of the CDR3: TGTGCCAGCAGTCGCCTAGCGGGGTACACAGATACGCAGTATTTT.

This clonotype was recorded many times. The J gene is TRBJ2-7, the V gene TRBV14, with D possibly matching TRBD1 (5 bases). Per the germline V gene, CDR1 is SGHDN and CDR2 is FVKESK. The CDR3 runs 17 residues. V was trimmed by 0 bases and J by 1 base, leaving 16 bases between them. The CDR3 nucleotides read TGTGCCAGCAGCCAAGATGAGTCGCCAGGGTATTCCTACGAGCAGTACTTC. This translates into CASSQDESPGYSYEQYF.

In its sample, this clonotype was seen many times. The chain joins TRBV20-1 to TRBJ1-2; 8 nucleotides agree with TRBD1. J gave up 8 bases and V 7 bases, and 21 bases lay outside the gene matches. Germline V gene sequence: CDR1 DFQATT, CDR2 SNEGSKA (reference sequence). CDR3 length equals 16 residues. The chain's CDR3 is CSVRSLVGTGPEGYTF. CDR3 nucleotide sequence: TGCAGTGTAAGAAGTTTGGTGGGGACAGGCCCGGAGGGCTACACCTTC.

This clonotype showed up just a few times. This CDR3 reads CASSPGHGQYV. Here the CDR3 DNA reads TGTGCCAGCAGCCCAGGACACGGGCAGTACGTC. The V and J genes are TRBV7-9 and TRBJ2-7, with D perhaps TRBD1 (5 bases). The V and J ends lost 5 bases and 9 bases respectively, with 11 bases between them. CDR1 is SEHNR and CDR2 is FQNEAQ in the germline V gene (reference sequence). This CDR3 has 11 amino acids.

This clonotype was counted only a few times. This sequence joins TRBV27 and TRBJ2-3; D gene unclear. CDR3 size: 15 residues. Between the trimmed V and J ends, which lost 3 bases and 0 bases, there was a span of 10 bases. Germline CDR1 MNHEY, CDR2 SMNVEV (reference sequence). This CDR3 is CASSFTWQSTDTQYF. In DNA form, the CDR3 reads TGTGCCAGCAGTTTCACCTGGCAGAGCACAGATACGCAGTATTTT.

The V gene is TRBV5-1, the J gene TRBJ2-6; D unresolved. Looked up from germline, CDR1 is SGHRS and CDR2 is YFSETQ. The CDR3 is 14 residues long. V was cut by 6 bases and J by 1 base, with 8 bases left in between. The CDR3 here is CASKWQSGANVLTF. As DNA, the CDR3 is TGCGCCAGCAAGTGGCAGTCTGGGGCCAACGTCCTGACTTTC.

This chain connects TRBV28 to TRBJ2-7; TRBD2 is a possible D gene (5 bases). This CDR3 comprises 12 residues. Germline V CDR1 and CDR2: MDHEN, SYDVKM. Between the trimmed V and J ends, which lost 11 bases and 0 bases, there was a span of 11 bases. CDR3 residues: CAGEGVSYEQYF. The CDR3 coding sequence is TGTGCCGGCGAGGGAGTCTCCTACGAGCAGTACTTC.

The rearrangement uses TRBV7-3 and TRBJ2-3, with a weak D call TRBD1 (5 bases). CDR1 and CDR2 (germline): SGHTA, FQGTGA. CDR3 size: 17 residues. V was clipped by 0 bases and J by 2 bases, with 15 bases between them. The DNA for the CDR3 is TGTGCCAGCAGCTTAACCAACTGGGGCTCCCACACAGATACGCAGTATTTT. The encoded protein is CASSLTNWGSHTDTQYF.

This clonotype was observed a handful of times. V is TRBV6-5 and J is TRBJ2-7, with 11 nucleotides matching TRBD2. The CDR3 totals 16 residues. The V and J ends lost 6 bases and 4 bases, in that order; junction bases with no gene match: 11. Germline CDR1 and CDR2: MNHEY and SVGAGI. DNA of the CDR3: TGTGCCAGCAGCAATAGCGGGGGGGGAGTTGGTTACGAGCAGTACTTC. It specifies CASSNSGGGVGYEQYF.

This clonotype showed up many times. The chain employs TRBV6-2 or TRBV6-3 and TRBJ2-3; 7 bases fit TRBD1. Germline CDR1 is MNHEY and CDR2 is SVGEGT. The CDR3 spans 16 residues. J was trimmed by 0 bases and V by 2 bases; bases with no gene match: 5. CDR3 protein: CASSYGDRGSTDTQYF. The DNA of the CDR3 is TGTGCCAGCAGTTACGGGGACAGAGGAAGCACAGATACGCAGTATTTT.

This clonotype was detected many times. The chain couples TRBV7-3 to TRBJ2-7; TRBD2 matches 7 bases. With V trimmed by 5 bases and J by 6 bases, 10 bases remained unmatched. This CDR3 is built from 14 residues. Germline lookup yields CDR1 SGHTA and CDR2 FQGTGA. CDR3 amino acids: CASSPGGSSGEQYF. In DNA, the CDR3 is TGTGCCAGCAGCCCCGGTGGGTCTAGCGGCGAGCAGTACTTC.

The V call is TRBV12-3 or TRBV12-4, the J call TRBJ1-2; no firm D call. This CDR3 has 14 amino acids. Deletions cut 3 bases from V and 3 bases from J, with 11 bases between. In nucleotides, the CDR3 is TGTGCCAGCAGTTTGGCCAGTCTACACTATGGCTACACCTTC. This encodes CASSLASLHYGYTF.

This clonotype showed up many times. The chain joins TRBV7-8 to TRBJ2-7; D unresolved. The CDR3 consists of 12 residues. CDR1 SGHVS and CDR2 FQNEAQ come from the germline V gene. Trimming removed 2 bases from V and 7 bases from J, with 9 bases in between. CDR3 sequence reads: CASSLPLGEQYF. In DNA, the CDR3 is TGTGCCAGCAGCTTACCCCTGGGTGAGCAGTACTTC.

Here the CDR3 reads CAITSGPTNSPLHF. The CDR3 coding sequence is TGTGCCATCACGTCCGGGCCGACTAATTCACCCCTCCACTTT. This sequence joins TRBV10-3 and TRBJ1-6; D is ambiguous. The CDR3 runs to 14 residues. Germline values: CDR1 ENHRY, CDR2 SYGVKD. Trimming left V 7 bases short and J 6 bases short, with 13 bases between.

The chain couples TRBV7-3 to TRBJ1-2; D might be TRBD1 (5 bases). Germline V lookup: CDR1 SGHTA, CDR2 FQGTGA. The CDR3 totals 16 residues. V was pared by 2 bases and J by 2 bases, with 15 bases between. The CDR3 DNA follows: TGTGCCAGCAGCTTAGGGGGATGGGGCGGGAACTATGGCTACACCTTC. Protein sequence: CASSLGGWGGNYGYTF.

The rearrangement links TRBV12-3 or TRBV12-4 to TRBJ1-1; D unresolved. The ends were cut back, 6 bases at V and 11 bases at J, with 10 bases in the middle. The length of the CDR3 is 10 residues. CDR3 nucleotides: TGTGCCAGCAGAGAACAGTCTGCTTTCTTT. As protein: CASREQSAFF.

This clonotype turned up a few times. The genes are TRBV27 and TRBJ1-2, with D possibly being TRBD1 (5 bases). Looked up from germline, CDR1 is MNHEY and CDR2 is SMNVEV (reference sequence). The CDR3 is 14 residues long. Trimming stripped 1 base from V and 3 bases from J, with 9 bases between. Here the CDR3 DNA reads TGTGCCAGCAGTTTATTTGGGACGGACTATGGCTACACCTTC. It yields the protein CASSLFGTDYGYTF.

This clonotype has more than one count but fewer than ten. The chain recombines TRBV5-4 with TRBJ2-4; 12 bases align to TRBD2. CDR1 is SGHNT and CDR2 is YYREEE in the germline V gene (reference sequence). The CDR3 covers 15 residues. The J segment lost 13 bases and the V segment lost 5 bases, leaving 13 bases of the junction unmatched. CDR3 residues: CASSLEKTSGGDQYF. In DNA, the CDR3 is TGTGCCAGCAGTTTAGAAAAGACTAGCGGGGGAGACCAGTACTTC.

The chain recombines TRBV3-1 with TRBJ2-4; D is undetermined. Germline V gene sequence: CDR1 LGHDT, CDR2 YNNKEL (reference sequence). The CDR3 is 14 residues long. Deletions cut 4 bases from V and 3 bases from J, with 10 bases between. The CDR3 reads CASSPSVGKNIQYF. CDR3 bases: TGTGCCAGCAGCCCCTCGGTGGGCAAAAACATTCAGTACTTC.